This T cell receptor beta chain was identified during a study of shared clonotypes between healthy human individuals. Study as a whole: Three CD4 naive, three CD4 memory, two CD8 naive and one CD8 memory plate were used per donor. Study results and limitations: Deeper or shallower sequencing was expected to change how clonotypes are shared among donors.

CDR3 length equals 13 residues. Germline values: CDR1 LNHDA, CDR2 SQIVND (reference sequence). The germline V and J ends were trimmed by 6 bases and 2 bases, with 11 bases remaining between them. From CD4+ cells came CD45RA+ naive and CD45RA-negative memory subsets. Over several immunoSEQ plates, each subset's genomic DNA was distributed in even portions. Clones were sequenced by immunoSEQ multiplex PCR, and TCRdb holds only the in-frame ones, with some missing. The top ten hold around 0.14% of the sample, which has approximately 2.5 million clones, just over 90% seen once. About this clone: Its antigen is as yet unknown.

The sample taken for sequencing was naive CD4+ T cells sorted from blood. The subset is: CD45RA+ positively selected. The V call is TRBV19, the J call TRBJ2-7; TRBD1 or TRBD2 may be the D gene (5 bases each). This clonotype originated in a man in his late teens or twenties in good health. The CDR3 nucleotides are TGTGCCAGTAGCCGAAGGGACGCCTACGAGCAGTACTTC. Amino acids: CASSRRDAYEQYF.